Reported below is one T cell receptor (beta chain). CDR1 is SGHTA and CDR2 is FQGNSA in the germline V gene. V lost 1 base and J lost 12, with 16 bases in between. This CDR3 contains 13 residues. The sample is drawn from a study of CD8+CD57+ T cells in acquired aplastic anemia. The use of genomic DNA as template underpinned the TCR beta VDJ and CDR3 profiling. TCRdb re-called the reads through MiXCR, storing one row per CDR3 protein. The sample gives 300,000 or so distinct CDR3 sequences, around 60% of which show up once; 6.5% to 10% is in the top ten. Source material: sorted CD4+, CD8+, or CD8+CD57+ T cells (not recorded which) from PBMCs. This chain joins TRBV7-2 and TRBJ2-7; D is possibly TRBD2 (5 bases). This sequence originates from a human donor with severe aplastic anemia or a healthy control (not recorded which). CDR3 region: CASSLGFGAVPYF. The CDR3 nucleotides read TGTGCCAGCAGCTTAGGTTTTGGAGCGGTTCCGTACTTC.